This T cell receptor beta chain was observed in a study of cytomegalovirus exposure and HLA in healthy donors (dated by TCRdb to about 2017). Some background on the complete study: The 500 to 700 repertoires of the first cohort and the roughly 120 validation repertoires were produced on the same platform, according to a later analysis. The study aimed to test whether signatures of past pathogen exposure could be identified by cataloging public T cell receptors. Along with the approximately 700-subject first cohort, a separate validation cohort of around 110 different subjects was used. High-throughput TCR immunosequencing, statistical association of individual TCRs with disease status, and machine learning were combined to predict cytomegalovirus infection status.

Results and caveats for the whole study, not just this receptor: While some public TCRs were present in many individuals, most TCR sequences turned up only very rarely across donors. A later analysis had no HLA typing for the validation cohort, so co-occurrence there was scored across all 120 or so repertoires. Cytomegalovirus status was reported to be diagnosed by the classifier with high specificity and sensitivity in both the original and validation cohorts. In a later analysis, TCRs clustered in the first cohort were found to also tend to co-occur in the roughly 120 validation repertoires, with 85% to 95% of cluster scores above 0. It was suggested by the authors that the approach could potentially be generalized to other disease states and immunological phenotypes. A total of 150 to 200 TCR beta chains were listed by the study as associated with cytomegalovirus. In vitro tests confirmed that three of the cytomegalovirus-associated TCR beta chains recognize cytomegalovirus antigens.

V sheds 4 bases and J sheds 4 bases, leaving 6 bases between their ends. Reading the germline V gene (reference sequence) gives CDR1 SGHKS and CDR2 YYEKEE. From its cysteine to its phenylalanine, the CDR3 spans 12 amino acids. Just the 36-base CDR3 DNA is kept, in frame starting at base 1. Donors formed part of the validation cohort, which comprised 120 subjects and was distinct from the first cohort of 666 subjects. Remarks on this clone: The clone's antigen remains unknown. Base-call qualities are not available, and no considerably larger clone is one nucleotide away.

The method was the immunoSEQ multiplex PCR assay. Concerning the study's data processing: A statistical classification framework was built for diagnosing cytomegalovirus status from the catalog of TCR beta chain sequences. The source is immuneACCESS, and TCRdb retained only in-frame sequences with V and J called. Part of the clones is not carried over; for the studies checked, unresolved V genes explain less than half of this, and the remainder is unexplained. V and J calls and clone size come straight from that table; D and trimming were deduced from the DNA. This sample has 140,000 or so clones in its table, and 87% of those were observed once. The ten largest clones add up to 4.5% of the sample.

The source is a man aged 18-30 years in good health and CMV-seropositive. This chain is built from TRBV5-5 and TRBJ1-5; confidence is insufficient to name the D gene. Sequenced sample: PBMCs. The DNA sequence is TGTGCCAGCAGCCCCCTTAATCAGCCCCAGCATTTT. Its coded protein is CASSPLNQPQHF.